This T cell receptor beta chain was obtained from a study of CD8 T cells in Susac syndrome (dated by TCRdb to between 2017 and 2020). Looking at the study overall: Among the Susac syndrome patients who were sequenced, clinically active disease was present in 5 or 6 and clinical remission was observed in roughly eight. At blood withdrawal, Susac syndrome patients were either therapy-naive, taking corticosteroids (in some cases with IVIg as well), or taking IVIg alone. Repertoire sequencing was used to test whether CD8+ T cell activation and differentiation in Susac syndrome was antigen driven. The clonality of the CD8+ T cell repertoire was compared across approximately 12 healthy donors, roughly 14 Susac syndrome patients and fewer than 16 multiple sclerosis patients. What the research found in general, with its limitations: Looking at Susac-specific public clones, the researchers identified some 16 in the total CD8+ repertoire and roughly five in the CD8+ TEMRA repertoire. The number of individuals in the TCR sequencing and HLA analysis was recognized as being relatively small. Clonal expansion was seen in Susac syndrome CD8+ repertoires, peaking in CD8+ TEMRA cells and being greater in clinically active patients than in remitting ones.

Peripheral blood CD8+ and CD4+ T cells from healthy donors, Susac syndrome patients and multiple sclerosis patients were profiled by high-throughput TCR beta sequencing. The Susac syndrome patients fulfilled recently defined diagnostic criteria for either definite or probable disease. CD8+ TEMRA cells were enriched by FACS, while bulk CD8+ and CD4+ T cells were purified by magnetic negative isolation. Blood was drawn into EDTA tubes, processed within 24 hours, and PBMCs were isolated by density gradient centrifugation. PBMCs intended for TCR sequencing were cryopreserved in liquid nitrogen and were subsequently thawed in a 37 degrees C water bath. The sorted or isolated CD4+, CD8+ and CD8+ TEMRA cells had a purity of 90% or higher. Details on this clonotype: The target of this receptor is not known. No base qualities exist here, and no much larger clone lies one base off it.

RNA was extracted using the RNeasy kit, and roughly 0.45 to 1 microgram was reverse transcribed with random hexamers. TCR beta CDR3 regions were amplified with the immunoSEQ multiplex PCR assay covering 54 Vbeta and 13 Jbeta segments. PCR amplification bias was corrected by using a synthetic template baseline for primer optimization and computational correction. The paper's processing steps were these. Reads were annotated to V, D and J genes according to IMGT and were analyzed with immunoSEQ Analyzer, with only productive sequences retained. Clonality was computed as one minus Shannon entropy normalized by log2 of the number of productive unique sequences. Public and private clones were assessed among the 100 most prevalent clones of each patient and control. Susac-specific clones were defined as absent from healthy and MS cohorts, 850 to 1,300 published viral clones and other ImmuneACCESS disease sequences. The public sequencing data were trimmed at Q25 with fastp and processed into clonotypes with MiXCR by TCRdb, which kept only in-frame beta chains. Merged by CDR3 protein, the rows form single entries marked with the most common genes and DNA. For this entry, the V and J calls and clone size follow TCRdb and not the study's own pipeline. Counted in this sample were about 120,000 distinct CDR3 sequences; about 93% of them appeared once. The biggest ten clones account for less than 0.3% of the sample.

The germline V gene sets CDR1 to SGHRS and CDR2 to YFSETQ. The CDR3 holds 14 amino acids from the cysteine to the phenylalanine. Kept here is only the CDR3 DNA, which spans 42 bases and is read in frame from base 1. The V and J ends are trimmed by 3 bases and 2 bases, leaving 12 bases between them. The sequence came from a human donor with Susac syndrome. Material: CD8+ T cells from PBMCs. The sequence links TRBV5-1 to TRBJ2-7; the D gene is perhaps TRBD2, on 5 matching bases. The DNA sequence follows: TGCGCCAGCAGCTACTACCCGGGGACCTACGAGCAGTACTTC. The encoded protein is CASSYYPGTYEQYF. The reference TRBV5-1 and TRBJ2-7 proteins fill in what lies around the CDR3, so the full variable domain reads KAGVTQTPRYLIKTRGQQVTLSCSPISGHRSVSWYQQTPGQGLQFLFEYFSETQRNKGNFPGRFSGRQFSNSRSEMNVSTLELGDSALYLCASSYYPGTYEQYFGPGTRLTVT.